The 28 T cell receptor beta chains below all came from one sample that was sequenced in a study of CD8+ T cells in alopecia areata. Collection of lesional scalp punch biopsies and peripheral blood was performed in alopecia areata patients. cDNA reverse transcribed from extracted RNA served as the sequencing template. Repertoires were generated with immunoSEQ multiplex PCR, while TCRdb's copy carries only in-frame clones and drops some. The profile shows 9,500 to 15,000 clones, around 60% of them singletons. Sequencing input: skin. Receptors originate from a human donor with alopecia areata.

CDR3 sequence: CASSLDWAYNEQFF. The DNA for the CDR3 is TGCGCCAGCAGCTTGGACTGGGCCTACAATGAGCAGTTCTTC. The V and J genes are TRBV5-1 and TRBJ2-1; D gene ambiguous. Per the germline V gene, CDR1 is SGHRS and CDR2 is YFSETQ. This CDR3 has 14 amino acids. Trimming shortened V by 0 bases and J by 2 bases, and 6 bases separated the two germline ends. The variable domain in full, with the rest retrieved from reference TRBV5-1 and TRBJ2-1, is KAGVTQTPRYLIKTRGQQVTLSCSPISGHRSVSWYQQTPGQGLQFLFEYFSETQRNKGNFPGRFSGRQFSNSRSEMNVSTLELGDSALYLCASSLDWAYNEQFFGPGTRLTVL.

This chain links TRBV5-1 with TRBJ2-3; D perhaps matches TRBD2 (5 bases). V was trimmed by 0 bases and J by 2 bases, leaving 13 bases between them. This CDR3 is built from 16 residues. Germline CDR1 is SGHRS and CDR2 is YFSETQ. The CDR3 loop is CASSLALPGSTDTQYF. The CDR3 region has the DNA TGCGCCAGCAGCTTGGCCTTACCGGGATCCACAGATACGCAGTATTTT.

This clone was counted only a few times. In DNA form, the CDR3 reads TGTGCCAGCGGGGGGACAGGGACCGGGGCCAACGTCCTGACTTTC. Residues: CASGGTGTGANVLTF. This sequence joins TRBV6-5 and TRBJ2-6; TRBD1 aligns across 9 bases. This CDR3 is 15 amino acids long. Trimming cost V 8 bases and J 4 bases; bases outside gene matches: 6. CDR1 and CDR2 from the germline V gene are MNHEY and SVGAGI.

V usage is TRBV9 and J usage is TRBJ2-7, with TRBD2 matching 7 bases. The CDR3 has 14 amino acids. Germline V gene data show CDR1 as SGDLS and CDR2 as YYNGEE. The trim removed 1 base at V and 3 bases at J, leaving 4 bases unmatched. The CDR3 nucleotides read TGTGCCAGCAGCGTAACTAGCGAAGGCTACGAGCAGTACTTC. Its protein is CASSVTSEGYEQYF.

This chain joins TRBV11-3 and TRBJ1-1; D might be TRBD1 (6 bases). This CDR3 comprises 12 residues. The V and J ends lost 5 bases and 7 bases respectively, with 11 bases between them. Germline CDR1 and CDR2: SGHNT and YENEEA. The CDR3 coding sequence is TGTGCCAGCAGCCGGGACATCTATGAAGCTTTCTTT. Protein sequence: CASSRDIYEAFF.

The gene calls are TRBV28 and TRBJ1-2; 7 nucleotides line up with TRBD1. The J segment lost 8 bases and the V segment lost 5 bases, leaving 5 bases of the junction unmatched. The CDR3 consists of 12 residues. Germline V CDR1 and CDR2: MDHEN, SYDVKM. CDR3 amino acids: CASSLDRAGYTF. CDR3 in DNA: TGTGCCAGCAGTCTCGACAGGGCCGGCTACACCTTC.

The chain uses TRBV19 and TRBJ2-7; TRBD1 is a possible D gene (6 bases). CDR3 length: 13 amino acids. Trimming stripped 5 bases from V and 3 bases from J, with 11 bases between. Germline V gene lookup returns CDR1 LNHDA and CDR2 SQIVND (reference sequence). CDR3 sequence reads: CASSAGERYEQYF. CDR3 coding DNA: TGTGCCAGTAGTGCAGGGGAGCGCTACGAGCAGTACTTC.

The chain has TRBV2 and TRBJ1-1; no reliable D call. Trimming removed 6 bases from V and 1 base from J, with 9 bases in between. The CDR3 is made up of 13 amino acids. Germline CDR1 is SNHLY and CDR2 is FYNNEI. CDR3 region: CASRLPQNTEAFF. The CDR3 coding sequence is TGTGCCAGCAGGTTACCTCAGAACACTGAAGCTTTCTTT.

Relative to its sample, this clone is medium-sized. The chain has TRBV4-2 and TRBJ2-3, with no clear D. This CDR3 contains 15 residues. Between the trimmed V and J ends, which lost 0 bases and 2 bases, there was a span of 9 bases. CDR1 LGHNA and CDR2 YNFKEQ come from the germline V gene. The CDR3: CASSQEWAPTDTQYF. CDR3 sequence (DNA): TGTGCCAGCAGCCAAGAGTGGGCCCCCACAGATACGCAGTATTTT.

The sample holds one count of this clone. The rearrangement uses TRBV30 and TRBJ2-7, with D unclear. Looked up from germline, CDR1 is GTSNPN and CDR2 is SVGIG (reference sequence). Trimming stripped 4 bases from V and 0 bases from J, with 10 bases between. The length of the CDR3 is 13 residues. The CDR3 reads CAWIPASSYEQYF. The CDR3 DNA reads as TGTGCCTGGATACCAGCCAGCTCCTACGAGCAGTACTTC.

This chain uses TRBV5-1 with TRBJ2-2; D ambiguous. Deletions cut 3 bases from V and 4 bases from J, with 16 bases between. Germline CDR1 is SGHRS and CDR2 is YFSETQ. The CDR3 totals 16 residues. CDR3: CASSSQRDRRTGELFF. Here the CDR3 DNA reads TGCGCCAGCAGCTCCCAACGCGATCGCCGCACCGGGGAGCTGTTTTTT.

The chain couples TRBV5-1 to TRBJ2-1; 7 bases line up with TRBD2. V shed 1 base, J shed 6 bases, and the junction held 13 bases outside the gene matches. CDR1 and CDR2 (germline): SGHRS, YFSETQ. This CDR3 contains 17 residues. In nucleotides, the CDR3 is TGCGCCAGCAGCTTGAACCGGAGCGGGATTTCTAGCAATGAGCAGTTCTTC. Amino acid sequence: CASSLNRSGISSNEQFF.

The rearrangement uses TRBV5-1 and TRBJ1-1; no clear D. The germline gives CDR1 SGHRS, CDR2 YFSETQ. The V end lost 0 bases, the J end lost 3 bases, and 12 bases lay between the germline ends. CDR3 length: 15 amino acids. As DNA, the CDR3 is TGCGCCAGCAGCTTGGGGACCGTGAGTGACACTGAAGCTTTCTTT. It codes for CASSLGTVSDTEAFF.

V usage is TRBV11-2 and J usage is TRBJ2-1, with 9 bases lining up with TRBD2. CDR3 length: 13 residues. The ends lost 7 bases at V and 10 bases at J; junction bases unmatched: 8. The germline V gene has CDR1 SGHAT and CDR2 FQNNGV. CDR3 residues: CASTGTSNVEQFF. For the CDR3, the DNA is TGTGCCAGCACCGGGACTAGCAACGTCGAGCAGTTCTTC.

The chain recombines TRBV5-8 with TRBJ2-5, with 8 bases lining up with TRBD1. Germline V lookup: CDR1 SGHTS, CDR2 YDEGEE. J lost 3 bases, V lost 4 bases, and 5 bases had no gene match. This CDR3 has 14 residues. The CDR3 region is CASSPGTGEETQYF. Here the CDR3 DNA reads TGTGCCAGCAGCCCCGGGACAGGAGAAGAGACCCAGTACTTC.

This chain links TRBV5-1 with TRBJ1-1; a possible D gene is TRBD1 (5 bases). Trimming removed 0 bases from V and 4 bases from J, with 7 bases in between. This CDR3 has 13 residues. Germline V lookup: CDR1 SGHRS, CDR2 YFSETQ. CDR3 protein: CASSLVGVTEAFF. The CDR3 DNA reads TGCGCCAGCAGCTTGGTAGGGGTCACTGAAGCTTTCTTT.

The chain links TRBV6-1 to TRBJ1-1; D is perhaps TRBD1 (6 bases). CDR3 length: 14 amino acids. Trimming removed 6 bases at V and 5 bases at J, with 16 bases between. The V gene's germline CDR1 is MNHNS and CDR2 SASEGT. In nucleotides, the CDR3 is TGTGCCAGCAGCACCTCCCGGGGGCGGACTGAAGCTTTCTTT. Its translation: CASSTSRGRTEAFF.

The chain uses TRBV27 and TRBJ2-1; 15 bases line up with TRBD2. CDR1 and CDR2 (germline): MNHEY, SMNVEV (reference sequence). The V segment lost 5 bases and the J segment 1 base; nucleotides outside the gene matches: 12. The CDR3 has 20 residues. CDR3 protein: CASSPQGLAGGHKSYNEQFF. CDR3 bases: TGTGCCAGCAGTCCTCAGGGACTAGCGGGAGGCCATAAATCCTACAATGAGCAGTTCTTC.

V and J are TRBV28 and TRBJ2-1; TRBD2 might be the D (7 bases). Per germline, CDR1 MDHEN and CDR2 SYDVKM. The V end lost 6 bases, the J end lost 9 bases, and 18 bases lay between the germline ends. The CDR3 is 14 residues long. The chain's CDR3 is CASRVGGVVAEQFF. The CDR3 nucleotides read TGTGCCAGCAGGGTAGGGGGGGTTGTCGCTGAGCAGTTCTTC.

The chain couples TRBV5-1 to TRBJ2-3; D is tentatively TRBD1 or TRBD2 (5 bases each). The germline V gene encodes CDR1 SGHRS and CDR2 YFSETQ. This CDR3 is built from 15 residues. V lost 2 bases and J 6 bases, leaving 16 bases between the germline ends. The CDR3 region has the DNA TGCGCCAGCAGCTTTAGGGGAGTCGAGGGGGATACGCAGTATTTT. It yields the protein CASSFRGVEGDTQYF.

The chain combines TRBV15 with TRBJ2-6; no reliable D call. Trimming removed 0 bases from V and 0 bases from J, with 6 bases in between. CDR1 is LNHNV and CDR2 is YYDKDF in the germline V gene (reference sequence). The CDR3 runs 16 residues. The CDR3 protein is CATSRDQGSGANVLTF. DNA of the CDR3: TGTGCCACCAGCAGAGATCAAGGCTCTGGGGCCAACGTCCTGACTTTC.

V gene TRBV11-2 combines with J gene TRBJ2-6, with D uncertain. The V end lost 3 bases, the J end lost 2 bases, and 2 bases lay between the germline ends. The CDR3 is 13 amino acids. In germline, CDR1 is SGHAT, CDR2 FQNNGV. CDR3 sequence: CASSFPGANVLTF. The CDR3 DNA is TGTGCCAGCAGCTTCCCTGGGGCCAACGTCCTGACTTTC.

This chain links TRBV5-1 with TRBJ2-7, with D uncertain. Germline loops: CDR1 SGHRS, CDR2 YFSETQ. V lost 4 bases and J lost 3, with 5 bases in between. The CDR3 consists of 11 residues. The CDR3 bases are TGCGCCAGCAGCCAAGACTACGAGCAGTACTTC. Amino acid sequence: CASSQDYEQYF. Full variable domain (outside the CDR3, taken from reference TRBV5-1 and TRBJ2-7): KAGVTQTPRYLIKTRGQQVTLSCSPISGHRSVSWYQQTPGQGLQFLFEYFSETQRNKGNFPGRFSGRQFSNSRSEMNVSTLELGDSALYLCASSQDYEQYFGPGTRLTVT.

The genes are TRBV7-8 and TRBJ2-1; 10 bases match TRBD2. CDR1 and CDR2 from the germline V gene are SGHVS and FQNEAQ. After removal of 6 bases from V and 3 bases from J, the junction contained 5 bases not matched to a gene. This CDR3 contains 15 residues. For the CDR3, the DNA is TGTGCCAGCAGGCCCGGGACTAGCGTCTACAATGAGCAGTTCTTC. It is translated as CASRPGTSVYNEQFF.

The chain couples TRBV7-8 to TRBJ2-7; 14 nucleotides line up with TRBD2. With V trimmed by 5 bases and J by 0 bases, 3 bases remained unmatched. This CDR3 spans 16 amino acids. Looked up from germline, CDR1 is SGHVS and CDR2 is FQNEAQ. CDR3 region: CASSGTSGSSSYEQYF. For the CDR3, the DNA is TGTGCCAGCAGCGGGACTAGCGGGAGTAGCTCCTACGAGCAGTACTTC.

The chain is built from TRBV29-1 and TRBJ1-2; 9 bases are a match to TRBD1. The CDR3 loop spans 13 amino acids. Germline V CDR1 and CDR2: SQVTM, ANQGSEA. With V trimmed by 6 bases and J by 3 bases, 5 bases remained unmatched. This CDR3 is CSVTGGDHYGYTF. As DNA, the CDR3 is TGCAGCGTAACAGGGGGCGATCACTATGGCTACACCTTC.

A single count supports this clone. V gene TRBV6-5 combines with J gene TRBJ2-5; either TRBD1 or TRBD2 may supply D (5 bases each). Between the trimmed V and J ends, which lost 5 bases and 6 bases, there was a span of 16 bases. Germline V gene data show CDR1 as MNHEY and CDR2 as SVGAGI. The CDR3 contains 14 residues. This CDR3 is CASSPPGSSQTQYF. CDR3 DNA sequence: TGTGCCAGCAGTCCCCCAGGGAGCAGTCAGACCCAGTACTTC.

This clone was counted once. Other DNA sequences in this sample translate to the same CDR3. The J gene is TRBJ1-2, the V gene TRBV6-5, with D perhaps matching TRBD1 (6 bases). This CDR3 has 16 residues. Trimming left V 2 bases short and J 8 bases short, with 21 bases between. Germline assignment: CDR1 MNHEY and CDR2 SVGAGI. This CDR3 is CASSYIRAGGGGGYTF. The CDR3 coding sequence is TGTGCCAGCAGTTACATTCGGGCCGGAGGGGGGGGAGGCTACACCTTC.